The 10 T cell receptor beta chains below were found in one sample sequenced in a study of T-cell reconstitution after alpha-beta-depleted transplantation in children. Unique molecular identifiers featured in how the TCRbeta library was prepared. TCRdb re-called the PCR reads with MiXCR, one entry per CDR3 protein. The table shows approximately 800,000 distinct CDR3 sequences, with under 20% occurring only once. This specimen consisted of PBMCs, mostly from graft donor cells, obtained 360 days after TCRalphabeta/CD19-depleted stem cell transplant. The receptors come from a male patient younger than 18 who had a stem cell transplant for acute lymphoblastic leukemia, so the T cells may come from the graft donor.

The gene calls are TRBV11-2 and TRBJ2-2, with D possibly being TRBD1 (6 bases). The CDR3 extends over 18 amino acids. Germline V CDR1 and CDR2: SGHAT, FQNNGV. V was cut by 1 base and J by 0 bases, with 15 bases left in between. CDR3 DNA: TGTGCCAGCAGCTTAGGCGGGCTCGGGACACCGAACACCGGGGAGCTGTTTTTT. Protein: CASSLGGLGTPNTGELFF.

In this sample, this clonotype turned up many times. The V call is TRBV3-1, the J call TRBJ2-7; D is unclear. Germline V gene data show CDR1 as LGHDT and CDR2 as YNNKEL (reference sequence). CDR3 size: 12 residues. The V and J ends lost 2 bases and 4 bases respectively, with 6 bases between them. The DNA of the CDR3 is TGTGCCAGCAGCCAACTGGCTTACGAGCAGTACTTC. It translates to CASSQLAYEQYF.

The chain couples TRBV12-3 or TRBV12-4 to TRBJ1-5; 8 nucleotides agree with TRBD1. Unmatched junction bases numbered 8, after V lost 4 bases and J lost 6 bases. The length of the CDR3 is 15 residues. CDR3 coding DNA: TGTGCCAGCAGTTCCATAGGACAGGGCGTTCAGCCCCAGCATTTT. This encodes CASSSIGQGVQPQHF.

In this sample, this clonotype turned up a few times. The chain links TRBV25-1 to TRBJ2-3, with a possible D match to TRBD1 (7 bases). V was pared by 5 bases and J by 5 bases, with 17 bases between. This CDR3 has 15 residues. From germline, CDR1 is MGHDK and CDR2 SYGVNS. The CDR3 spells CASSPRRGRVDTQYF. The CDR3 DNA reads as TGTGCCAGCAGTCCCCGGAGGGGGCGCGTAGATACGCAGTATTTT.

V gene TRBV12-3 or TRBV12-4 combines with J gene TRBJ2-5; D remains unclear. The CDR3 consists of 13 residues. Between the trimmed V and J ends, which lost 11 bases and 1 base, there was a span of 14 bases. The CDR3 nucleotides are TGTGCCGTGGGTGACTTACTCCAAGAGACCCAGTACTTC. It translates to CAVGDLLQETQYF.

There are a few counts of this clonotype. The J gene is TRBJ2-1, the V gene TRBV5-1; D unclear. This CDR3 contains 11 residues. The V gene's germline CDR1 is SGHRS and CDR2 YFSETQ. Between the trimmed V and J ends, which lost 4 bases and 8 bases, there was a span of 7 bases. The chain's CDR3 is CASSEIHEQFF. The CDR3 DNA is TGCGCCAGCAGCGAAATCCATGAGCAGTTCTTC.

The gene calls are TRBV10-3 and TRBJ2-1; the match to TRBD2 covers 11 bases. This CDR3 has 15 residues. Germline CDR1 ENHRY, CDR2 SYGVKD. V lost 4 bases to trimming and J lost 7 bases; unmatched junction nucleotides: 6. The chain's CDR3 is CAISGPGTSGNEQFF. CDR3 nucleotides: TGTGCCATCAGTGGACCCGGGACTAGCGGAAATGAGCAGTTCTTC.

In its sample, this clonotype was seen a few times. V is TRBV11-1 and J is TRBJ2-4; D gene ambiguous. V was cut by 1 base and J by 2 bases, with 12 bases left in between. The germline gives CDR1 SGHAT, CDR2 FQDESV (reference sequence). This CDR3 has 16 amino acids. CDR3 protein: CASSLGAYLSKNIQYF. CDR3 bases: TGTGCCAGCAGCTTAGGAGCCTACCTGTCCAAAAACATTCAGTACTTC.

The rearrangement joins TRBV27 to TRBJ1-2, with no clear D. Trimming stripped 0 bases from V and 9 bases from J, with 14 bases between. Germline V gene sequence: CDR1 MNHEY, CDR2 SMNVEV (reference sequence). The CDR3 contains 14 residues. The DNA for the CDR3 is TGTGCCAGCAGTTTATCGTGGAGCGGCGATAGCTACACCTTC. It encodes CASSLSWSGDSYTF.

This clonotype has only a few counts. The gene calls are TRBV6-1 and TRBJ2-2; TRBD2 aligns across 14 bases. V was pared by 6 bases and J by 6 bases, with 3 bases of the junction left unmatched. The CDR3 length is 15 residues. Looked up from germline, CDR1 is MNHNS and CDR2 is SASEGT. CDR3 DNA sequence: TGTGCCAGCAGCGGGACTAGCGGGAGACCCGGGGAGCTGTTTTTT. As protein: CASSGTSGRPGELFF.